This is a list of T cell receptor beta chains from one sample in a study of blood T cell repertoires in COVID-19. Method: immunoSEQ multiplex PCR; TCRdb's copy keeps in-frame clones and lacks some. Among 20,000 to 30,000 clones listed, about 82% were seen once. Sequenced material: peripheral blood. The receptors derive from a human donor with active COVID-19. The donor label of this sample is uncertain. Both conserved end residues are part of each CDR3. A D gene is named only where the DNA matches it firmly. Expanded clones are given a class, and other clones once, few, many or no size at all.

CDR3 DNA	CDR3 protein	V gene	J gene	D gene	clone size
TGTGCCTCTACCGGGGGGGTTTCACCCCTCCACTTT	CASTGGVSPLHF	TRBV12-3/TRBV12-4	TRBJ1-6	.	.
TGTGCCAGCAGCTCAACGGGACTAGCGGGAGTTTATGAGCAGTTCTTC	CASSSTGLAGVYEQFF	TRBV7-3	TRBJ2-1	TRBD2	.
TGTGCCAGCAGCCTGACCGGGAGGACTAGCGGGAGTAATGAGCAGTTCTTC	CASSLTGRTSGSNEQFF	TRBV7-3	TRBJ2-1	TRBD2	.
TGTGCCAGCAGCCAAGAGACAGGCGGTAATTCACCCCTCCACTTT	CASSQETGGNSPLHF	TRBV14	TRBJ1-6	.	.
TGTGCCAGCAGTCTCACTAGCAACGAGCAGTACTTC	CASSLTSNEQYF	TRBV6-2/TRBV6-3	TRBJ2-7	.	.
TGTGCCAGCAGCTTAGTGGGACTAGCGGCTAGCACAGATACGCAGTATTTT	CASSLVGLAASTDTQYF	TRBV7-2	TRBJ2-3	TRBD2	.
TGTGCCAGCAGCCAAGATCTATTGGGGAGTCCCCCTCTCGAGCAGTACTTC	CASSQDLLGSPPLEQYF	TRBV4-2	TRBJ2-7	.	.
TGTGCCAGCAGCATGACAGGGAGAACCAATCAGCCCCAGCATTTT	CASSMTGRTNQPQHF	TRBV5-8	TRBJ1-5	TRBD1	.
TGCGCCAGCAGATTGGACAGGGGGCACAACGAGCAGTACTTC	CASRLDRGHNEQYF	TRBV10-2	TRBJ2-7	TRBD1	.
TGTGCCAGCAGTCTCTACAGTTACGCGGGGGGAATAGGTCTAGACGATACGCAGTATTTT	CASSLYSYAGGIGLDDTQYF	TRBV6-6	TRBJ2-3	TRBD2	.
TGTGCCAGCAGCCCTGGGACAGCTATCTATAATTCACCCCTCCACTTT	CASSPGTAIYNSPLHF	TRBV28	TRBJ1-6	TRBD1	once
TGCGCCAGCAGCTTAGGGGGGGTTCAAGAGACCCAGTACTTC	CASSLGGVQETQYF	TRBV5-1	TRBJ2-5	.	.
TGTGCCAGCAGTCTCCTGAATGAAAAACTGTTTTTT	CASSLLNEKLFF	TRBV28	TRBJ1-4	.	.
TGTGCCAGCAGCTTAGGCCACAGGGGCAATGAGCAGTTCTTC	CASSLGHRGNEQFF	TRBV11-3	TRBJ2-1	TRBD1	.
TGCGCCAGCGCACGGACTAGCGGGATGTACAATGAGCAGTTCTTC	CASARTSGMYNEQFF	TRBV10-2	TRBJ2-1	TRBD2	.
TGTGCCAGCAGCCCGGTCGGCGGGGGTAACTCTGGGGCCAACGTCCTGACTTTC	CASSPVGGGNSGANVLTF	TRBV7-3	TRBJ2-6	TRBD2	.
TGTGCCAGCATTCGGTCGGGGAACTTAGCTTTCTTT	CASIRSGNLAFF	TRBV12-3/TRBV12-4	TRBJ1-1	.	.
TGTGCCAGCAGTTACTTGACTAGCGGGGCTAACAATGAGCAGTTCTTC	CASSYLTSGANNEQFF	TRBV6-5	TRBJ2-1	TRBD2	.
TGTGCCACCGGGGGTGGGGAGCAGTTCTTC	CATGGGEQFF	TRBV6-5	TRBJ2-1	.	.
TGTGCCAGCTATTCGGGGACAGGGATATATGGCTACACCTTC	CASYSGTGIYGYTF	TRBV28	TRBJ1-2	TRBD1	once
TGCGCCAGCAGCCCCTCTAGCGGGAGGAACACCTACGAGCAGTACTTC	CASSPSSGRNTYEQYF	TRBV4-1	TRBJ2-7	TRBD2	.
TGTGCCAGCAACCGATTTAGCGGGAACCAAGAGACCCAGTACTTC	CASNRFSGNQETQYF	TRBV6-5	TRBJ2-5	TRBD2	.
TGTGCCAGCAGCTTAGTTCGGGGGTACCAAGAGACCCAGTACTTC	CASSLVRGYQETQYF	TRBV11-2	TRBJ2-5	.	.
TGTGCCAGCAGCTACGTACGGGACAGGGGTTTGTACGAGCAGTACTTC	CASSYVRDRGLYEQYF	TRBV13	TRBJ2-7	TRBD1	.
TGTGCCAGCAGCCAGGACGAGCGGAGGTGGGGGGGCCGAACAGATACGCAGTATTTT	CASSQDERRWGGRTDTQYF	TRBV3-1/TRBV3-2	TRBJ2-3	.	few
TGTGCCAGCAGAGTCAGGGGGACTGGAACTGAAGCTTTCTTT	CASRVRGTGTEAFF	TRBV6-5	TRBJ1-1	TRBD1	.
TGTGCCAGCAGCTTAGAATGGGCAGGGGTAGGGGAGCAGTACTTC	CASSLEWAGVGEQYF	TRBV11-3	TRBJ2-7	.	.
TGTGCCAGCAGCCTAACCAGGGGGGACACTGAAGCTTTCTTT	CASSLTRGDTEAFF	TRBV3-1/TRBV3-2	TRBJ1-1	TRBD1	few
TGTGCCAGCAGGACGGGGGTGACTGAAGCTTTCTTT	CASRTGVTEAFF	TRBV6-6	TRBJ1-1	.	.
TGTGCCAGCAGTGACTTATCGGAGACCCAGTACTTC	CASSDLSETQYF	TRBV2	TRBJ2-5	.	.